The source of this T cell receptor (beta chain) is a study of cytomegalovirus exposure and HLA in healthy donors. The germline CDR1 and CDR2 sequences are MNHEY and SVGAGI. Trimming took 6 bases from V and 1 from J, leaving 11 bases between them. This CDR3 is built from 14 residues. With 60 Vbeta and 13 Jbeta primers, the PCR was carried out. Sequenced by immunoSEQ multiplex PCR; TCRdb stores in-frame clones only, minus some. This table holds some 130,000 clones. Healthy bone marrow donors made up the donor group. The sample was PBMCs. The chain carries TRBV6-5 and TRBJ2-3; no firm D call. The receptor comes from a man aged 18 to 29 in good health and CMV-seronegative. The CDR3 DNA sequence: TGTGCCAGCAGCCGGAGTGGCGGCACAGATACGCAGTATTTT. Its translation is CASSRSGGTDTQYF.